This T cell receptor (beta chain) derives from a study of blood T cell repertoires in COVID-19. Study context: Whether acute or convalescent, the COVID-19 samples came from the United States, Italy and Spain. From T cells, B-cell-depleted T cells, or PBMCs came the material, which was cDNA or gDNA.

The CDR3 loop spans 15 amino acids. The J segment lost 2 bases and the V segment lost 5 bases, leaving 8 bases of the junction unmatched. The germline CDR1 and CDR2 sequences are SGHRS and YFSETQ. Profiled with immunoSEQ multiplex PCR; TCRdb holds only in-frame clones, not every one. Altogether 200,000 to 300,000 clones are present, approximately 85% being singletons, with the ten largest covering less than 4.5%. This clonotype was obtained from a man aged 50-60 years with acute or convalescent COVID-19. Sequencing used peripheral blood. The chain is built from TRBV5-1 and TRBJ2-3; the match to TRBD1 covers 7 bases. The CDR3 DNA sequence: TGCGCCAGCAGACCTCAGGGGGATACCACAGATACGCAGTATTTT. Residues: CASRPQGDTTDTQYF.